Below are 24 T cell receptor beta chains sequenced from a single sample in a study of lymphopenia after photon versus proton radiotherapy. Assay used: immunoSEQ multiplex PCR; TCRdb lists only in-frame clones, some missing. The sample yields tens of thousands of clones, 87% seen once. The sample here was peripheral blood, taken from a patient treated with proton-based radiotherapy. The receptors here all came from a man older than 75 with esophageal cancer.

V gene TRBV6-5 combines with J gene TRBJ2-7; 10 nucleotides align to TRBD1. Germline lookup yields CDR1 MNHEY and CDR2 SVGAGI. Trimming at V came to 7 bases and at J to 6 bases, leaving 6 bases not matched to a gene. The CDR3 has 13 residues. CDR3: CASNRDRGIEQYF. Written as DNA, the CDR3 is TGTGCCAGCAACCGGGACAGGGGAATCGAGCAGTACTTC.

The rearrangement links TRBV5-4 to TRBJ2-3; TRBD2 aligns across 10 bases. Germline CDR1 and CDR2: SGHNT and YYREEE (reference sequence). The CDR3 covers 16 residues. Unmatched junction bases numbered 8, after V lost 3 bases and J lost 4 bases. The CDR3 loop reads CASSSKREGQSDTQYF. The DNA for the CDR3 is TGTGCCAGCAGCTCAAAGCGGGAGGGCCAATCAGATACGCAGTATTTT.

The chain recombines TRBV14 with TRBJ1-3; no clear D. The CDR3 spans 12 residues. Trimming stripped 4 bases from V and 4 bases from J, with 5 bases between. The germline CDR1 and CDR2 sequences are SGHDN and FVKESK. This chain's CDR3 is CASSRGGNTIYF. The CDR3 DNA sequence: TGTGCCAGCAGCCGCGGAGGAAACACCATATATTTT.

The chain uses TRBV6-1 and TRBJ2-1, with D possibly being TRBD1 (6 bases). V was shortened by 6 bases and J by 7 bases, with 10 bases between the two germline ends. The CDR3 length is 12 residues. CDR1 and CDR2 from the germline V gene are MNHNS and SASEGT. The CDR3 sequence is CASRETGNEQFF. CDR3 DNA sequence: TGTGCCAGCAGGGAAACAGGGAATGAGCAGTTCTTC.

The chain carries TRBV6-6 and TRBJ1-5; D remains ambiguous. This CDR3 contains 13 residues. V was trimmed by 2 bases and J by 7 bases, leaving 9 bases between them. Germline CDR1 and CDR2: MNHNY and SVGAGI (reference sequence). This CDR3 reads CASSYPMGQPQHF. CDR3 bases: TGTGCCAGCAGTTACCCCATGGGCCAGCCCCAGCATTTT.

V is TRBV6-5 and J is TRBJ1-1, with 9 bases aligning to TRBD1. V was pared by 4 bases and J by 5 bases, with 5 bases of the junction left unmatched. The length of the CDR3 is 14 residues. The germline V gene encodes CDR1 MNHEY and CDR2 SVGAGI. This CDR3 reads CASSFGQGKTEAFF. DNA for the CDR3: TGTGCCAGCAGTTTTGGACAGGGGAAAACTGAAGCTTTCTTT.

This rearrangement joins TRBV4-1 to TRBJ2-1; D is undetermined. The length of the CDR3 is 17 residues. Germline CDR1 MGHRA, CDR2 YSYEKL. V lost 1 base to trimming and J lost 12 bases, with 25 bases between them. CDR3 in amino acids: CASSQAFAIQGIYRQFF. As DNA, the CDR3 is TGCGCCAGCAGCCAAGCCTTTGCGATCCAAGGGATATACAGGCAGTTCTTC.

The rearrangement uses TRBV6-5 and TRBJ1-1; possible D gene TRBD1, 6 bases. In germline, CDR1 is MNHEY, CDR2 SVGAGI. The CDR3 runs to 16 residues. Deletions cut 2 bases from V and 4 bases from J, with 17 bases between. The CDR3 DNA sequence: TGTGCCAGCAGTTACAAAATACAGGGCGTAGGCACTGAAGCTTTCTTT. This codes for CASSYKIQGVGTEAFF.

The chain joins TRBV9 to TRBJ1-2, with 7 nucleotides matching TRBD1. The ends lost 4 bases at V and 6 bases at J; junction bases unmatched: 9. Looked up from germline, CDR1 is SGDLS and CDR2 is YYNGEE. This CDR3 is 14 amino acids long. DNA for the CDR3: TGTGCCAGCAGCTCTACAACAGGGGCGGATGGCTACACCTTC. This gives the protein CASSSTTGADGYTF. The full variable domain, its missing parts supplied by reference TRBV9 and TRBJ1-2, is DSGVTQTPKHLITATGQRVTLRCSPRSGDLSVYWYQQSLDQGLQFLIQYYNGEERAKGNILERFSAQQFPDLHSELNLSSLELGDSALYFCASSSTTGADGYTFGSGTRLTVV.

J is TRBJ1-1 and V is TRBV5-4; D not resolved. The germline V and J ends were trimmed by 2 bases and 1 base, with 9 bases remaining between them. This CDR3 comprises 14 residues. Germline V gene lookup returns CDR1 SGHNT and CDR2 YYREEE (reference sequence). The CDR3 here is CASSFGWENTEAFF. The CDR3 DNA sequence: TGTGCCAGCAGCTTTGGCTGGGAGAACACTGAAGCTTTCTTT.

J is TRBJ1-2 and V is TRBV2; TRBD1 matches at 11 bases. Germline V lookup: CDR1 SNHLY, CDR2 FYNNEI. This CDR3 has 15 residues. V lost 6 bases and J lost 4; bases outside the gene matches: 7. Here the CDR3 reads CASSAGQGAVYGYTF. For the CDR3, the DNA is TGTGCCAGCAGCGCCGGACAGGGGGCTGTCTATGGCTACACCTTC.

The rearrangement links TRBV30 to TRBJ2-1; 10 bases are shared with TRBD2. Germline trimming cut 0 bases from V and 6 bases from J; bases unmatched to any gene: 14. The germline V gene encodes CDR1 GTSNPN and CDR2 SVGIG (reference sequence). The CDR3 spans 18 residues. The CDR3 coding sequence is TGTGCCTGGAGTGTAAGATGGGCTAGCGGGAGTAAGCTCAATGAGCAGTTCTTC. Translating gives CAWSVRWASGSKLNEQFF.

The chain combines TRBV18 with TRBJ2-2; the D is unclear. The ends were cut back, 3 bases at V and 2 bases at J, with 7 bases in the middle. The CDR3 covers 14 residues. Looked up from germline, CDR1 is KGHSH and CDR2 is LQKENI. The CDR3 is CASSPRVNTGELFF. The CDR3 bases are TGTGCCAGCTCACCTAGGGTTAACACCGGGGAGCTGTTTTTT.

CDR3 DNA: TGCAGCGTTGAACGATACACCCTTCAAGAGACCCAGTACTTC. This translates into CSVERYTLQETQYF. The chain recombines TRBV29-1 with TRBJ2-5; D call uncertain. The germline gives CDR1 SQVTM, CDR2 ANQGSEA. CDR3 length: 14 amino acids. The V end was cut by 2 bases, the J end by 2 bases, with 12 bases between.

The chain combines TRBV4-3 with TRBJ1-5; D is unclear. The CDR3 spans 14 residues. Germline-derived CDR1 and CDR2 are LGHNA and YSLEER. V was pared by 0 bases and J by 6 bases, with 9 bases between. Here the CDR3 DNA reads TGCGCCAGCAGCCAAGATCGGAGTGGTCAGCCCCAGCATTTT. It codes for CASSQDRSGQPQHF.

The chain combines TRBV7-9 with TRBJ2-6; possible D gene TRBD1, 5 bases. Germline lookup yields CDR1 SEHNR and CDR2 FQNEAQ (reference sequence). Trimming removed 3 bases at V and 0 bases at J, with 15 bases between. This CDR3 is 18 amino acids long. The CDR3 reads CASSFPPTGTSGANVLTF. The CDR3, as DNA: TGTGCCAGCAGCTTTCCGCCCACAGGCACCTCTGGGGCCAACGTCCTGACTTTC.

The CDR3 nucleotides read TGTGCCAGCAGTTACGAGGGAGTCGACAATGAGCAGTTCTTC. Protein product: CASSYEGVDNEQFF. This chain uses TRBV6-5 with TRBJ2-1, with D possibly TRBD2 on 5 matching bases. The CDR3 consists of 14 residues. With 2 bases removed from V and 5 bases from J, the gap between germline ends came to 10 bases. Germline CDR1 and CDR2: MNHEY and SVGAGI.

This clone has a single count. The V call is TRBV7-9, the J call TRBJ2-5; no clear D. Per germline, CDR1 SEHNR and CDR2 FQNEAQ (reference sequence). Trimming took 7 bases from V and 5 from J, leaving 8 bases between them. CDR3 length: 11 residues. The CDR3 region is CASTLRETQYF. CDR3 nucleotide sequence: TGTGCCAGCACCCTGAGGGAGACCCAGTACTTC.

This clone came up once. The genes are TRBV10-2 and TRBJ2-3; TRBD2 matches 10 bases. The V gene end was trimmed by 2 bases and the J gene end by 6 bases; junction bases not matched to a gene: 5. The germline CDR1 and CDR2 sequences are WSHSY and SAAADI. This CDR3 is built from 15 residues. CDR3 sequence reads: CASSEALAGVDTQYF. The CDR3 region has the DNA TGCGCCAGCAGTGAGGCGCTAGCGGGAGTCGATACGCAGTATTTT.

This clone occurred a few times. This sequence joins TRBV5-6 and TRBJ1-6; D ambiguous. CDR3 length: 14 amino acids. V lost 5 bases to trimming and J lost 7 bases, with 13 bases between them. The V gene's germline CDR1 is SGHDT and CDR2 YYEEEE. The CDR3 DNA sequence: TGTGCCAGCAGTTTCCGGGCCTCGAATTCACCCCTCCACTTT. Residues: CASSFRASNSPLHF.

V gene TRBV19 combines with J gene TRBJ2-5, with 7 bases aligning to TRBD2. This CDR3 is built from 13 residues. The V segment lost 5 bases and the J segment 4 bases; nucleotides outside the gene matches: 4. Germline V gene sequence: CDR1 LNHDA, CDR2 SQIVND (reference sequence). CDR3: CASSETSRETQYF. The CDR3 DNA reads as TGTGCCAGTAGTGAGACTAGCCGAGAGACCCAGTACTTC.

V is TRBV29-1 and J is TRBJ1-2; D unresolved. Germline V gives CDR1 SQVTM, CDR2 ANQGSEA. Deletions cut 2 bases from V and 8 bases from J, with 12 bases between. The CDR3 spans 12 residues. CDR3 in amino acids: CSVEYGPGGYTF. CDR3 nucleotide sequence: TGCAGCGTTGAATACGGACCTGGGGGCTACACCTTC.

This clone has just a few counts. The chain recombines TRBV29-1 with TRBJ2-7, with a tentative D call TRBD2 (5 bases). CDR3 length: 14 amino acids. The V gene lost 6 bases and the J gene lost 4 bases, with 19 bases spanning the gap. Germline assignment: CDR1 SQVTM and CDR2 ANQGSEA. In nucleotides, the CDR3 is TGCAGCGTGACCCACTCGGGGATCGGTTACGAGCAGTACTTC. Encoded protein: CSVTHSGIGYEQYF.

This chain joins TRBV10-3 and TRBJ1-3; D uncertain. The CDR3 sequence is 14 residues long. The germline V and J ends were trimmed by 0 bases and 5 bases, with 8 bases remaining between them. The germline gives CDR1 ENHRY, CDR2 SYGVKD. The CDR3 nucleotides read TGTGCCATCAGTGAGTCAGTCAGGCGAAACACCATATATTTT. This encodes CAISESVRRNTIYF.